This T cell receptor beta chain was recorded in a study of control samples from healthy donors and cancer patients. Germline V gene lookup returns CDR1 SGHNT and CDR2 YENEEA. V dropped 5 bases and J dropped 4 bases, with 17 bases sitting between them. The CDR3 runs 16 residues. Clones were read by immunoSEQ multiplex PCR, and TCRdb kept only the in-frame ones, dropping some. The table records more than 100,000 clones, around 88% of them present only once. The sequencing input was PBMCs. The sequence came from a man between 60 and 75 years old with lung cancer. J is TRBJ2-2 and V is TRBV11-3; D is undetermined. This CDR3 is CASSARFLQLTGELFF. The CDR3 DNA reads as TGTGCCAGCAGCGCTCGTTTTCTACAGCTCACCGGGGAGCTGTTTTTT. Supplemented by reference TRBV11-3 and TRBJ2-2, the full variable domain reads EAGVVQSPRYKIIEKKQPVAFWCNPISGHNTLYWYLQNLGQGPELLIRYENEEAVDDSQLPKDRFSAERLKGVDSTLKIQPAELGDSAVYLCASSARFLQLTGELFFGEGSRLTVL.